The 3 T cell receptor beta chains presented below share a single source sample, sequenced in a study of immune cell composition in non-small cell lung cancer. Generated by immunoSEQ multiplex PCR, the TCRdb table keeps only in-frame clones and is missing some. Seen here are 4,000 to 5,500 clones, approximately 80% observed once, and the top ten hold approximately 12%. Sequencing used lung tumor tissue. The receptor set was obtained from a human donor with non-small cell lung cancer.

The V and J genes are TRBV5-1 and TRBJ2-1; no definite D call. This CDR3 region has 15 residues. Germline CDR1 SGHRS, CDR2 YFSETQ. V was pared by 1 base and J by 3 bases, with 11 bases between. CDR3 nucleotide sequence: TGCGCCAGCAGCTTGATGTCAGGAGTCTACAATGAGCAGTTCTTC. Translating gives CASSLMSGVYNEQFF.

The chain recombines TRBV6-6 with TRBJ1-5; D call uncertain. The CDR3 loop spans 10 amino acids. Germline V gives CDR1 MNHNY, CDR2 SVGAGI (reference sequence). V lost 4 bases to trimming and J lost 9 bases, with 4 bases between them. As DNA, the CDR3 is TGTGCCAGCAGTTCTCTGCCCCAGCATTTT. Protein: CASSSLPQHF.

The rearrangement links TRBV5-1 to TRBJ1-1; D uncertain. The CDR3 has 14 residues. The germline V gene encodes CDR1 SGHRS and CDR2 YFSETQ. V was shortened by 0 bases and J by 8 bases, with 14 bases between the two germline ends. CDR3 loop: CASSLAEGYPEAFF. Here the CDR3 DNA reads TGCGCCAGCAGCTTGGCCGAAGGGTACCCCGAAGCTTTCTTT.